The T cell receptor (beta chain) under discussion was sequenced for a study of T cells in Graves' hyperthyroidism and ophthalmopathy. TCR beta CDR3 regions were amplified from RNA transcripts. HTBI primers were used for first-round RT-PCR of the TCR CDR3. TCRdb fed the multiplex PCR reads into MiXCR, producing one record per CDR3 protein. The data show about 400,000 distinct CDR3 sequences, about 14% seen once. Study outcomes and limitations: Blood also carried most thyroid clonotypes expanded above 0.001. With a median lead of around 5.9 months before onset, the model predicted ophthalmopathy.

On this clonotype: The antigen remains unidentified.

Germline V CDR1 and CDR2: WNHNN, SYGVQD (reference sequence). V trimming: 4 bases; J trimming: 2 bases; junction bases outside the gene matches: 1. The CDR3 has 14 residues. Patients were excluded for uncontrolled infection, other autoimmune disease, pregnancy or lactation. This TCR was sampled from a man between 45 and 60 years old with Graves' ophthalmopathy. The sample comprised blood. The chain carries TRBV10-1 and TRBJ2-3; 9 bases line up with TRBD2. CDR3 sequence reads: CASSASGNTDTQYF. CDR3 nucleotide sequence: TGCGCCAGCAGTGCTAGCGGGAACACAGATACGCAGTATTTT.